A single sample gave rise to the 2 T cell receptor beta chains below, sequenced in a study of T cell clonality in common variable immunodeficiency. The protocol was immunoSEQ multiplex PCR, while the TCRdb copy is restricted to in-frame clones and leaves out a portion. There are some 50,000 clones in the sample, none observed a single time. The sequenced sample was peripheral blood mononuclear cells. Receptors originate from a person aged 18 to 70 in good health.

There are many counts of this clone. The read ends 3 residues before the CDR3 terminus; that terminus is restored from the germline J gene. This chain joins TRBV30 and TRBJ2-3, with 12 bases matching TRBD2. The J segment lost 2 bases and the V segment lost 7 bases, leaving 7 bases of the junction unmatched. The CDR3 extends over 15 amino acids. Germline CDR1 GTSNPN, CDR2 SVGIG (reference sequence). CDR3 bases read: TGTGCCTATCAATCTAGCGGGGGGGCCACAGATACG. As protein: CAYQSSGGATDT. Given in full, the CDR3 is CAYQSSGGATDTQYF. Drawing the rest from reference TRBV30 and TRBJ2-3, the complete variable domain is SQTIHQWPATLVQPVGSPLSLECTVEGTSNPNLYWYRQAAGRGLQLLFYSVGIGQISSEVPQNLSASRPQDRQFILSSKKLLLSDSGFYLCAYQSSGGATDTQYFGPGTRLTVL.

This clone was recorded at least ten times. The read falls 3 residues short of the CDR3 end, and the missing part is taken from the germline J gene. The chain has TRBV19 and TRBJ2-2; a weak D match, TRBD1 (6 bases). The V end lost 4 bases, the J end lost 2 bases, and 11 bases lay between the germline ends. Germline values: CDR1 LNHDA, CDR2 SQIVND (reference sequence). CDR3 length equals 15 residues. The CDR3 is CASSTQGINTGELFF. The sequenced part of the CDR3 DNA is TGTGCCAGTAGTACACAGGGTATTAACACCGGGGAG.